Shown below are 27 T cell receptor beta chains from a single sample sequenced in a study of early T cells in non-severe SARS-CoV-2 infection. TCRdb reprocessed the 5' RACE reads with MiXCR, giving one entry per CDR3 protein. The sample shows more than 70,000 distinct CDR3 sequences, 10% to 15% of them seen only once. The sequenced sample consisted of whole blood. Every receptor here comes from an adult who was a healthcare worker with PCR-confirmed SARS-CoV-2 infection or an uninfected control (not recorded which).

This clonotype has ten or more counts. The chain links TRBV5-6 to TRBJ1-2; possibly TRBD1 for D (6 bases). Germline CDR1 reads SGHDT; CDR2 reads YYEEEE. Trimming removed 0 bases from V and 3 bases from J, with 12 bases in between. This CDR3 spans 15 amino acids. The CDR3: CASSLGVRGHYGYTF. The CDR3 DNA follows: TGTGCCAGCAGCTTGGGCGTCAGGGGACACTATGGCTACACCTTC. The whole variable domain, remainder taken from reference TRBV5-6 and TRBJ1-2, is DAGVTQSPTHLIKTRGQQVTLRCSPKSGHDTVSWYQQALGQGPQFIFQYYEEEERQRGNFPDRFSGHQFPNYSSELNVNALLLGDSALYLCASSLGVRGHYGYTFGSGTRLTVV.

This clonotype turned up a few times. V is TRBV11-3 and J is TRBJ2-7, with 9 bases identical to TRBD2. Germline CDR1 is SGHNT and CDR2 is YENEEA. The junction had 12 bases not matched to a gene; V was cut back by 4 bases and J by 5 bases. This CDR3 has 16 amino acids. CDR3 protein: CASSSPTLAGRHEQYF. CDR3 coding DNA: TGTGCCAGCAGCTCGCCGACCCTAGCGGGGCGGCACGAGCAGTACTTC.

This clonotype was observed at least ten times. The V call is TRBV15, the J call TRBJ2-1; D call uncertain. This CDR3 is 15 amino acids long. The germline V and J ends were trimmed by 0 bases and 3 bases, with 9 bases remaining between them. CDR1 is LNHNV, CDR2 YYDKDF, per germline (reference sequence). CDR3 loop: CATSRDSTDYNEQFF. The CDR3 region has the DNA TGTGCCACCAGCAGAGACTCGACTGACTACAATGAGCAGTTCTTC. The complete variable domain, with remaining parts taken from reference TRBV15 and TRBJ2-1, reads DAMVIQNPRYQVTQFGKPVTLSCSQTLNHNVMYWYQQKSSQAPKLLFHYYDKDFNNEADTPDNFQSRRPNTSFCFLDIRSPGLGDTAMYLCATSRDSTDYNEQFFGPGTRLTVL.

This chain joins TRBV6-5 and TRBJ2-7; possibly TRBD2 for D (5 bases). Trimming took 3 bases from V and 2 from J, leaving 14 bases between them. The CDR3 is made up of 15 amino acids. Germline CDR1 and CDR2: MNHEY and SVGAGI. The CDR3 DNA reads as TGTGCCAGCAGTTATCTTCCGGACGGGGCCTACGAGCAGTACTTC. Its protein is CASSYLPDGAYEQYF.

This clonotype was picked up a small number of times. The gene calls are TRBV4-3 and TRBJ2-5; D possibly corresponds to TRBD2 (6 bases). Germline-derived CDR1 and CDR2 are LGHNA and YSLEER. The V end was cut by 4 bases, the J end by 1 base, with 10 bases between. CDR3 length equals 14 residues. The CDR3 protein is CASSRDFSQETQYF. DNA for the CDR3: TGCGCCAGCAGCCGGGACTTCAGCCAAGAGACCCAGTACTTC.

This clonotype was observed a handful of times. The chain has TRBV5-1 and TRBJ2-1; 7 bases align to TRBD2. This CDR3 comprises 15 residues. V lost 0 bases and J lost 2; bases outside the gene matches: 2. From germline, CDR1 is SGHRS and CDR2 YFSETQ. CDR3 coding DNA: TGCGCCAGCAGCTTGGGACTAGCTACCTACAATGAGCAGTTCTTC. Encoded protein: CASSLGLATYNEQFF.

This clonotype was detected only once. The V and J genes are TRBV6-2 or TRBV6-3 and TRBJ1-5, with D possibly TRBD1 on 5 matching bases. Trimming pared 4 bases from V and 5 bases from J, leaving 18 bases between. CDR1 is MNHEY and CDR2 is SVGEGT in the germline V gene. The CDR3 is made up of 16 amino acids. CDR3 region: CASSSSPQGVYQPQHF. CDR3 nucleotides: TGTGCCAGCAGTTCCTCTCCTCAGGGTGTTTATCAGCCCCAGCATTTT.

This clonotype has a handful of counts. The chain is built from TRBV29-1 and TRBJ2-3; tentative D call: TRBD2 (5 bases). Germline CDR1 is SQVTM and CDR2 is ANQGSEA. The CDR3 runs to 10 residues. V was pared by 6 bases and J by 7 bases, with 8 bases between. Here the CDR3 DNA reads TGCAGCGTGTTCGGGAATACGCAGTATTTT. It translates to CSVFGNTQYF.

The table lists this clonotype with a few counts. The rearrangement joins TRBV19 to TRBJ2-7; a possible D gene is TRBD1 (6 bases). CDR1 is LNHDA and CDR2 is SQIVND in the germline V gene (reference sequence). Deletions cut 5 bases from V and 1 base from J, with 9 bases between. The CDR3 loop spans 13 amino acids. CDR3 sequence (DNA): TGTGCCAGTAGTCCGACAGGTTCCTACGAGCAGTACTTC. Translated: CASSPTGSYEQYF. The full variable domain, completed using reference TRBV19 and TRBJ2-7, is DGGITQSPKYLFRKEGQNVTLSCEQNLNHDAMYWYRQDPGQGLRLIYYSQIVNDFQKGDIAEGYSVSREKKESFPLTVTSAQKNPTAFYLCASSPTGSYEQYFGPGTRLTVT.

This clonotype showed up just a few times. V gene TRBV18 combines with J gene TRBJ2-3; D unclear. Trimming cost V 6 bases and J 6 bases, with 7 bases left between them. Per the germline V gene, CDR1 is KGHSH and CDR2 is LQKENI. The CDR3 totals 11 residues. Here the CDR3 reads CASSPEDTQYF. The DNA for the CDR3 is TGTGCCAGCTCCCCCGAGGATACGCAGTATTTT.

In this sample, this clonotype turned up many times. The genes are TRBV27 and TRBJ2-2; D gene ambiguous. CDR1 and CDR2 (germline): MNHEY, SMNVEV (reference sequence). The CDR3 runs to 14 residues. The ends were cut back, 8 bases at V and 4 bases at J, with 14 bases in the middle. CDR3 in amino acids: CASSLGKSTGELFF. The CDR3 region has the DNA TGTGCCAGCTCCCTAGGCAAGAGCACCGGGGAGCTGTTTTTT.

Here the CDR3 reads CSAERGTSNSPLHF. CDR3 nucleotide sequence: TGCAGTGCTGAGAGGGGGACGAGTAATTCACCCCTCCACTTT. J is TRBJ1-6 and V is TRBV20-1; D possibly corresponds to TRBD1 (6 bases). The CDR3 has 14 residues. Trimming took 5 bases from V and 6 from J, leaving 14 bases between them. Germline V gives CDR1 DFQATT, CDR2 SNEGSKA (reference sequence).

This clonotype was observed a few times. The V and J genes are TRBV5-5 and TRBJ2-3; D unresolved. The CDR3 contains 16 residues. Trimming pared 0 bases from V and 0 bases from J, leaving 11 bases between. Germline lookup yields CDR1 SGHKS and CDR2 YYEKEE (reference sequence). The CDR3 sequence: CASSLESRRSTDTQYF. The CDR3 nucleotides are TGTGCCAGCAGCTTGGAATCACGACGTAGCACAGATACGCAGTATTTT.

This clonotype has a handful of counts. This rearrangement joins TRBV5-6 to TRBJ1-2; D is unresolved. This CDR3 is built from 15 residues. The germline V gene encodes CDR1 SGHDT and CDR2 YYEEEE. V lost 1 base and J 5 bases, leaving 15 bases between the germline ends. The CDR3: CASSLFREQSYGYTF. CDR3 bases: TGTGCCAGCAGCTTGTTCCGGGAGCAATCTTATGGCTACACCTTC.

The sample holds a few counts of this clonotype. The chain recombines TRBV2 with TRBJ2-3; 8 nucleotides match TRBD2. The ends lost 4 bases at V and 4 bases at J; junction bases unmatched: 7. The germline CDR1 and CDR2 sequences are SNHLY and FYNNEI. The CDR3 runs 15 residues. The DNA of the CDR3 is TGTGCCAGCAGTGTACAAGCGGGAGTCGCAGATACGCAGTATTTT. Encoded protein: CASSVQAGVADTQYF.

CDR3 sequence (DNA): TGTGCCAGCAGCTTGGTCAGTCACGCGACCTCCCGCTACGAGCAGTACTTC. Translation gives CASSLVSHATSRYEQYF. J is TRBJ2-7 and V is TRBV5-6; D gene unclear. The CDR3 runs to 17 residues. V was clipped by 0 bases and J by 3 bases, with 19 bases between them. Per germline, CDR1 SGHDT and CDR2 YYEEEE.

The V and J genes are TRBV5-4 and TRBJ2-1, with D unclear. CDR3 size: 15 residues. Trimming shortened V by 0 bases and J by 5 bases, and 12 bases separated the two germline ends. From germline, CDR1 is SGHNT and CDR2 YYREEE (reference sequence). The CDR3 bases are TGTGCCAGCAGCTTGGAAGTGTGGAAGGACAATGAGCAGTTCTTC. Its protein product is CASSLEVWKDNEQFF. Based on the CDR3 plus reference TRBV5-4 and TRBJ2-1, the full variable domain is ETGVTQSPTHLIKTRGQQVTLRCSSQSGHNTVSWYQQALGQGPQFIFQYYREEENGRGNFPPRFSGLQFPNYSSELNVNALELDDSALYLCASSLEVWKDNEQFFGPGTRLTVL.

The chain uses TRBV5-1 and TRBJ2-1, with TRBD2 matching 9 bases. This CDR3 spans 15 amino acids. Germline CDR1 reads SGHRS; CDR2 reads YFSETQ. The V gene end was trimmed by 4 bases and the J gene end by 5 bases; junction bases not matched to a gene: 7. CDR3 nucleotide sequence: TGCGCCAGCAGCACCGGACTAGCGACTAACAATGAGCAGTTCTTC. Translating gives CASSTGLATNNEQFF.

This clonotype was observed a handful of times. The rearrangement joins TRBV2 to TRBJ2-1; 8 nucleotides match TRBD1. Germline trimming cut 6 bases from V and 7 bases from J; bases unmatched to any gene: 8. The CDR3 runs to 14 residues. Germline V gene data show CDR1 as SNHLY and CDR2 as FYNNEI. The CDR3 is CASSPRTGWNEQFF. As DNA, the CDR3 is TGTGCCAGCAGCCCCCGGACAGGGTGGAATGAGCAGTTCTTC.

This clonotype was seen a few times. V gene TRBV12-3 or TRBV12-4 combines with J gene TRBJ1-2, with D possibly TRBD1 on 5 matching bases. V lost 5 bases and J 6 bases, leaving 22 bases between the germline ends. There are 16 residues in the CDR3. CDR3 region: CASSPLGGRGNDGYTF. The CDR3 coding sequence is TGTGCCAGCAGTCCTTTGGGGGGGAGGGGCAATGATGGCTACACCTTC.

This clonotype occurred many times. V is TRBV11-3 and J is TRBJ2-6; unclear D gene. This CDR3 comprises 14 residues. Deletions cut 6 bases from V and 2 bases from J, with 8 bases between. Germline V gene sequence: CDR1 SGHNT, CDR2 YENEEA. The CDR3 sequence: CASSAQPGANVLTF. The CDR3 DNA sequence: TGTGCCAGCAGTGCGCAACCTGGGGCCAACGTCCTGACTTTC.

The J gene is TRBJ2-1, the V gene TRBV11-2; 8 bases match TRBD2. This CDR3 is built from 15 residues. V was clipped by 6 bases and J by 6 bases; unmatched bases: 10. Germline assignment: CDR1 SGHAT and CDR2 FQNNGV. DNA for the CDR3: TGTGCCAGCAGGGTAAGCGGGAGAGTTTCCAATGAGCAGTTCTTC. Translation: CASRVSGRVSNEQFF. The entire variable domain, with the rest obtained from reference TRBV11-2 and TRBJ2-1, is as follows: EAGVAQSPRYKIIEKRQSVAFWCNPISGHATLYWYQQILGQGPKLLIQFQNNGVVDDSQLPKDRFSAERLKGVDSTLKIQPAKLEDSAVYLCASRVSGRVSNEQFFGPGTRLTVL.

The chain has TRBV18 and TRBJ2-7; D may be TRBD1 (6 bases). The germline V and J ends were trimmed by 4 bases and 1 base, with 17 bases remaining between them. This CDR3 is built from 16 residues. From germline, CDR1 is KGHSH and CDR2 LQKENI. The CDR3 region has the DNA TGTGCCAGCTCACTCAGCGAGGAGAGGGGGTCCTACGAGCAGTACTTC. Residues: CASSLSEERGSYEQYF.

V is TRBV5-1 and J is TRBJ1-6, with TRBD1 matching 7 bases. Germline values: CDR1 SGHRS, CDR2 YFSETQ. V shed 2 bases and J 5 bases; nucleotides not matched to a gene: 7. The CDR3 covers 16 residues. CDR3 protein: CASSFSPGQNNSPLHF. In nucleotides, the CDR3 is TGCGCCAGCAGCTTCTCCCCGGGACAGAATAATTCACCCCTCCACTTT.

This clonotype came up many times. The chain couples TRBV7-6 to TRBJ2-2, with D possibly being TRBD1 or TRBD2 (6 bases each). V lost 2 bases, J lost 4 bases, and 11 bases lay in between. The germline V gene encodes CDR1 SGHVS and CDR2 FNYEAQ. The length of the CDR3 is 15 residues. CDR3 protein: CASSLIQGGTGELFF. CDR3 nucleotides: TGTGCCAGCAGCTTAATACAGGGAGGCACCGGGGAGCTGTTTTTT.

Many counts were recorded for this clonotype. The chain links TRBV7-2 to TRBJ2-5, with 7 bases aligning to TRBD2. The germline V gene encodes CDR1 SGHTA and CDR2 FQGNSA. The CDR3 spans 16 residues. V was clipped by 5 bases and J by 4 bases; unmatched bases: 13. The CDR3 reads CASSHGTTTHRETQYF. CDR3 DNA sequence: TGTGCCAGCAGCCACGGGACTACTACCCATAGAGAGACCCAGTACTTC.

The chain is built from TRBV20-1 and TRBJ2-7; tentative D call: TRBD2 (6 bases). V gave up 4 bases and J gave up 3 bases, with 16 bases separating them. The CDR3 has 14 amino acids. Germline CDR1 and CDR2: DFQATT and SNEGSKA (reference sequence). CDR3 sequence reads: CSATPRDSFYEQYF. The CDR3 DNA reads TGCAGTGCTACCCCCCGGGACTCGTTCTACGAGCAGTACTTC.